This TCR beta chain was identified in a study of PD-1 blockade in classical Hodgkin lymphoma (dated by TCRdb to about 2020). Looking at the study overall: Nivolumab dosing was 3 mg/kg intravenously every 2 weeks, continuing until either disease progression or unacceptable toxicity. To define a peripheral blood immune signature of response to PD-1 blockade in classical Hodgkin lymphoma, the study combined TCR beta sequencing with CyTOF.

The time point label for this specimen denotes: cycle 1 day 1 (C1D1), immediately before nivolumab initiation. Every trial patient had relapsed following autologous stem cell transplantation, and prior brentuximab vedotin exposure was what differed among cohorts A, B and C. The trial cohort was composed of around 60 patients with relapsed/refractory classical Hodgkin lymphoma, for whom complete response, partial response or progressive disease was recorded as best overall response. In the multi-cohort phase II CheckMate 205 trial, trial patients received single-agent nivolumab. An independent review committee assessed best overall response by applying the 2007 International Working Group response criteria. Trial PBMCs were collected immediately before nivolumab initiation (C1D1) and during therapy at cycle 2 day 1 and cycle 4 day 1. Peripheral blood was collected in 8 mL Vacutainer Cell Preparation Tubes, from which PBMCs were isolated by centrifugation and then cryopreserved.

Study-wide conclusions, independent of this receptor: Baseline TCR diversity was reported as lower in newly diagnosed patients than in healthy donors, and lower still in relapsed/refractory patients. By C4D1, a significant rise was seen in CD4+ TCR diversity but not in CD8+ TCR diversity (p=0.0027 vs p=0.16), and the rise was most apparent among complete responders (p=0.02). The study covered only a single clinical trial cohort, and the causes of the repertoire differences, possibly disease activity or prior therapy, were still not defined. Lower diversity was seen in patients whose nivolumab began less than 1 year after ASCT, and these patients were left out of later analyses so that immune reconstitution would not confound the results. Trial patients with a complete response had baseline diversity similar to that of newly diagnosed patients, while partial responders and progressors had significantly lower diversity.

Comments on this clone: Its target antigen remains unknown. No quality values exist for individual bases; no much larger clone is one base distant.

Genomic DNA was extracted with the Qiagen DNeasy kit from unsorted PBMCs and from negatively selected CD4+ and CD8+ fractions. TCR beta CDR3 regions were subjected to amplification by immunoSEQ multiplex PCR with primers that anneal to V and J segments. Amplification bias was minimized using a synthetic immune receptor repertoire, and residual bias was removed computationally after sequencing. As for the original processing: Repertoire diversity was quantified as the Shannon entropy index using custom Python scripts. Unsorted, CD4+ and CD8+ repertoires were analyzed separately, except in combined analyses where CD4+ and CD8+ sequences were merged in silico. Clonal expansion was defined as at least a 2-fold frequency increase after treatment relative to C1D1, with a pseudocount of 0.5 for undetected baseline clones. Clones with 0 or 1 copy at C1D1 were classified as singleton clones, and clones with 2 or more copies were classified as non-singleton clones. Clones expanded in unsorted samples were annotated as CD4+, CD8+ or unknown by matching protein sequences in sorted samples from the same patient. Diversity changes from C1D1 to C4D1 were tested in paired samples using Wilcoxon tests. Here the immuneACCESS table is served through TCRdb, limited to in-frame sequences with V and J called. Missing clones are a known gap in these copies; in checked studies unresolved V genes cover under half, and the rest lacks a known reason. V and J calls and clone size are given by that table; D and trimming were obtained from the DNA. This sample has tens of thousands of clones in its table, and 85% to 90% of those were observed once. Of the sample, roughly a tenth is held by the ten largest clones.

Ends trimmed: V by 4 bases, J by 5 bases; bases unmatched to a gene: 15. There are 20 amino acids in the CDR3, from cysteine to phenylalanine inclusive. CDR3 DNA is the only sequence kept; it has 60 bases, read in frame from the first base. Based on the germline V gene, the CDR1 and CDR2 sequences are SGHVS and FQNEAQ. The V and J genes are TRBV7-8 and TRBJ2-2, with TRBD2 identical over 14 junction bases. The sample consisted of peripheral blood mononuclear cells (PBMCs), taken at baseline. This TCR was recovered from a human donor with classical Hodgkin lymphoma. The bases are TGTGCCAGCAGCTACCCCTGGACTAGCGGGGGGCTTTCGGGAACCGGGGAGCTGTTTTTT. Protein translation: CASSYPWTSGGLSGTGELFF.